This T cell receptor beta chain originates from a study of T cell responses to AZD1222 COVID-19 vaccine. The germline V and J ends were trimmed by 3 bases and 5 bases, with 10 bases remaining between them. CDR3 size: 14 residues. Germline lookup yields CDR1 SGHAT and CDR2 FQNNGV. As to this clone: Its cognate antigen is unknown.

Overall study results and limits: Every sample of the repertoires postdated the peak T cell response. Spike-specific TCR breadth and depth were elevated following two AZD1222 doses.

The repertoire was sequenced with immunoSEQ multiplex PCR; TCRdb's copy has only in-frame clones and lacks some. The data show some 150,000 clones, about 85% seen once. Sequencing was performed on peripheral blood, taken after recovery from COVID-19. The TCR originated in an adult who had recovered from COVID-19. V gene TRBV11-2 combines with J gene TRBJ1-4; possible D gene TRBD1, 6 bases. CDR3 DNA sequence: TGTGCCAGCAGCTTGGGGGCGAACAATGAAAAACTGTTTTTT. Translation: CASSLGANNEKLFF.